This T cell receptor (beta chain) was sequenced in a study of blood T cell repertoires in COVID-19. On the study more broadly: Researchers got acute and convalescent COVID-19 samples from the United States, Italy and Spain.

Seattle participants joined during active infection and were tracked over time. Original handling: The assay estimated nucleated cells by amplifying reference gene primers. TCRdb keeps only in-frame clones here, not all; method: immunoSEQ multiplex PCR. V and J calls and clone size are given by that table; D and trimming were obtained from the DNA. The sample shows 100,000 to 150,000 clones, about 74% of them seen only once. The receptor was isolated from a man older than 75 with COVID-19, enrolled during active disease. The specimen sequenced was peripheral blood.

The CDR3 region has the DNA TGTGCCAGCAGAGCTAGCGGGGGAAACACCGGGGAGCTGTTTTTT. It encodes CASRASGGNTGELFF. The chain uses TRBV2 and TRBJ2-2, with 10 positions matching TRBD2. Per the germline V gene, CDR1 is SNHLY and CDR2 is FYNNEI. The CDR3 totals 15 residues. The V and J ends lost 6 bases and 2 bases, in that order; junction bases with no gene match: 3.